These 10 T cell receptor beta chains were all obtained from the same sample, sequenced in a study of T-cell memory formation after mild COVID-19. MiXCR was run by TCRdb on the 5' RACE reads, yielding one entry per CDR3 protein. Among over 450,000 distinct CDR3 sequences listed, over 20% were seen once. The sample consisted of PBMCs or a T cell subset sorted from them (not recorded which). These receptors all stem from an adult woman who had mild COVID-19 (a few samples of this study predate the infection). Cell type and time point are not known.

This clonotype was found a few times. The chain combines TRBV12-3 or TRBV12-4 with TRBJ2-1; 12 bases line up with TRBD2. This CDR3 comprises 15 residues. J lost 5 bases, V lost 7 bases, and 6 bases had no gene match. This CDR3 is CASNLGLAGHNEQFF. CDR3 sequence (DNA): TGTGCCAGCAACTTGGGACTAGCGGGCCACAATGAGCAGTTCTTC.

The gene calls are TRBV11-2 and TRBJ2-3; 10 bases align to TRBD2. CDR1 is SGHAT, CDR2 FQNNGV, per germline. J lost 6 bases, V lost 4 bases, and 10 bases had no gene match. This CDR3 is 16 amino acids long. The CDR3 DNA reads TGTGCCAGCAGCTCTTTACTAGCGGGGAGGGGGGATACGCAGTATTTT. It encodes CASSSLLAGRGDTQYF.

The table lists this clonotype with a few counts. The chain recombines TRBV7-2 with TRBJ1-1; a possible D gene is TRBD1 (5 bases). Germline lookup yields CDR1 SGHTA and CDR2 FQGNSA. V was trimmed by 5 bases and J by 3 bases, leaving 16 bases between them. The CDR3 totals 15 residues. The CDR3 is CASSISWDADTEAFF. CDR3 bases: TGTGCCAGCAGCATCAGCTGGGACGCCGACACTGAAGCTTTCTTT.

This chain joins TRBV19 and TRBJ2-7; the D gene is possibly TRBD1 (5 bases). The germline gives CDR1 LNHDA, CDR2 SQIVND (reference sequence). CDR3 length equals 14 residues. Trimming removed 7 bases from V and 3 bases from J, with 16 bases in between. The CDR3: CASKQTDSNYEQYF. In nucleotides, the CDR3 is TGTGCCAGTAAACAGACAGACTCGAACTACGAGCAGTACTTC.

The rearrangement uses TRBV29-1 and TRBJ1-1; tentatively, D is TRBD1 (5 bases). The CDR3 loop spans 15 amino acids. Trimming removed 4 bases from V and 5 bases from J, with 20 bases in between. Germline V lookup: CDR1 SQVTM, CDR2 ANQGSEA. This chain's CDR3 is CSVGSPWTIGTEAFF. CDR3 DNA sequence: TGCAGCGTTGGTAGCCCTTGGACAATCGGGACTGAAGCTTTCTTT.

This clonotype showed up just a few times. The CDR3 here is CAWRRDAAYEQYF. The CDR3 DNA sequence: TGTGCCTGGAGGCGGGATGCGGCCTACGAGCAGTACTTC. The chain recombines TRBV30 with TRBJ2-7, with D maybe TRBD2 (6 bases). The CDR3 runs to 13 residues. CDR1 is GTSNPN, CDR2 SVGIG, per germline (reference sequence). V was pared by 3 bases and J by 2 bases, with 11 bases between. Using reference TRBV30 and TRBJ2-7 for the parts outside the CDR3, the full variable domain is SQTIHQWPATLVQPVGSPLSLECTVEGTSNPNLYWYRQAAGRGLQLLFYSVGIGQISSEVPQNLSASRPQDRQFILSSKKLLLSDSGFYLCAWRRDAAYEQYFGPGTRLTVT.

This clonotype occurred a few times. V gene TRBV19 combines with J gene TRBJ2-5, with unresolved D. The CDR3 contains 14 residues. Germline V lookup: CDR1 LNHDA, CDR2 SQIVND (reference sequence). Trimming removed 5 bases from V and 0 bases from J, with 10 bases in between. CDR3 sequence (DNA): TGTGCCAGTAGTTTGAGACCAGACCAAGAGACCCAGTACTTC. Translating gives CASSLRPDQETQYF.

This clonotype was seen many times. This sequence joins TRBV3-1 and TRBJ2-3, with D perhaps given as TRBD1 or TRBD2 (5 bases each). The CDR3 extends over 16 amino acids. V lost 0 bases, J lost 1 base, and 11 bases lay in between. Germline CDR1 reads LGHDT; CDR2 reads YNNKEL (reference sequence). CDR3 nucleotides: TGTGCCAGCAGCCAAGATCTGGGGACCGGCACAGATACGCAGTATTTT. Amino acids: CASSQDLGTGTDTQYF.

The CDR3 region is CASSPSSGGHNEQFF. The CDR3 DNA is TGTGCCAGCAGTCCATCGAGCGGGGGGCACAATGAGCAGTTCTTC. The chain carries TRBV5-4 and TRBJ2-1, with 9 bases fitting TRBD2. This CDR3 has 15 amino acids. V gave up 5 bases and J gave up 5 bases; unmatched junction bases: 8. CDR1 SGHNT and CDR2 YYREEE come from the germline V gene (reference sequence).

The rearrangement links TRBV18 to TRBJ2-7; D uncertain. The CDR3 contains 14 residues. The germline CDR1 and CDR2 sequences are KGHSH and LQKENI. V lost 3 bases and J lost 3, with 12 bases in between. CDR3 in DNA: TGTGCCAGCTCACCTCGTGTTCAGGACTACGAGCAGTACTTC. Its protein product is CASSPRVQDYEQYF.